This TCR beta chain was sequenced in a study of radiation and T cells in renal cell carcinoma. Time point meaning: baseline pretreatment blood. As to treatment: 15 Gy SBRT to primary tumor, nephrectomy 4 weeks later. Profiling relied on immunoSEQ multiplex PCR, and the TCRdb table lists in-frame clones only, not all of them. The sample includes roughly 150,000 clones, about nine tenths of them seen just once. As for this clone: Its antigen is not identified.

Trimming shortened V by 4 bases and J by 4 bases, and 13 bases separated the two germline ends. CDR3 length equals 14 residues. Germline CDR1 is LNHDA and CDR2 is SQIVND (reference sequence). Whole-study results and caveats: In blood, top tumor clones expanded by 2 weeks, shrinking by 4.

This receptor was taken from a woman in her 70s with renal cell carcinoma. Specimen: blood, collected from a patient whose treatment included radiotherapy and nephrectomy. The rearrangement uses TRBV19 and TRBJ2-5, with D possibly matching TRBD1 (5 bases). CDR3: CASSSPPGRETQYF. CDR3 coding DNA: TGTGCCAGTAGTAGTCCACCAGGGCGAGAGACCCAGTACTTC.